This is a list of T cell receptor beta chains from one sample in a study of T cells in localized non-small cell lung cancer. This table comes from immunoSEQ multiplex PCR, and its TCRdb copy is limited to in-frame clones, with some not included. The table shows about 62,000 clones, with approximately 80% occurring only once. Specimen: PBMCs, collected before any cancer treatment. These receptors originate from a man aged 35 to 69 with stage II lung adenocarcinoma. The CDR3 runs from the conserved cysteine through the conserved F or W. The order of the fields is D gene, J gene, clone size, V gene, CDR3 protein, CDR3 DNA. A D gene is named only where the DNA matches it firmly. The size entry is marked missing in some rows and otherwise reads once, few, many or a size class.

>NA|TRBJ2-5|NA|TRBV29-1
CSVRGTDQETQYF
TGCAGCGTTAGGGGTACCGACCAAGAGACCCAGTACTTC
>NA|TRBJ1-2|NA|TRBV2
CASSVGTDNYGYTF
TGTGCCAGCAGCGTCGGGACGGATAACTATGGCTACACCTTC
>NA|TRBJ2-7|NA|TRBV27
CASKGRTEGYEQYF
TGTGCCAGCAAGGGCCGGACAGAAGGGTACGAGCAGTACTTC
>NA|TRBJ1-1|NA|TRBV27
CASSFGAVTEAFF
TGTGCCAGCAGTTTTGGGGCTGTCACTGAAGCTTTCTTT
>TRBD2|TRBJ2-5|NA|TRBV4-2
CASSQTGTSGIETQYF
TGTGCCAGCAGCCAGACCGGGACTAGCGGGATAGAGACCCAGTACTTC
>NA|TRBJ2-5|NA|TRBV7-9
CASSLAGKETQYF
TGTGCCAGCAGCTTAGCGGGCAAAGAGACCCAGTACTTC
>NA|TRBJ1-1|NA|TRBV12-5
CASGRAVGREAFF
TGTGCTAGTGGTCGGGCGGTCGGACGTGAAGCTTTCTTT
>NA|TRBJ2-7|NA|TRBV5-5
CASSLVVYEQYF
TGTGCCAGCAGCTTGGTTGTCTACGAGCAGTACTTC
>TRBD2|TRBJ2-2|few|TRBV7-2
CASSPLAGTRTGELFF
TGTGCCAGCAGCCCACTAGCGGGGACGCGGACCGGGGAGCTGTTTTTT
>NA|TRBJ2-7|NA|TRBV5-6
CASSLNGREQYF
TGTGCCAGCAGCTTGAACGGACGCGAGCAGTACTTC
>TRBD1|TRBJ1-5|NA|TRBV19
CASTDRKNQPQHF
TGTGCCAGTACGGACAGGAAGAATCAGCCCCAGCATTTT
>TRBD1|TRBJ1-2|NA|TRBV7-2
CASSSTGGYGYTF
TGTGCCAGCAGCTCAACAGGGGGTTATGGCTACACCTTC
>TRBD1|TRBJ1-1|NA|TRBV6-5
CASSSRTGRGTEAFF
TGTGCCAGCAGTTCTCGGACAGGGAGAGGCACTGAAGCTTTCTTT
>TRBD2|TRBJ2-3|NA|TRBV6-1
CASSAGLAGRTDTQYF
TGTGCCAGCAGTGCCGGACTAGCGGGCCGCACAGATACGCAGTATTTT
>NA|TRBJ2-3|NA|TRBV10-3
CAISEGLGDTQYF
TGTGCCATCAGTGAAGGGCTCGGAGATACGCAGTATTTT
>TRBD2|TRBJ2-2|NA|TRBV5-1
CASSSRLAVAGELFF
TGCGCCAGCAGCTCCCGACTAGCGGTTGCCGGGGAGCTGTTTTTT
>TRBD1|TRBJ1-5|few|TRBV29-1
CSVEDPGQGRAQHF
TGCAGCGTTGAAGACCCCGGACAGGGCCGGGCCCAGCATTTT